A selection of T cell receptor beta chains follows, all from one sample in a study of OX40 agonist ivuxolimab in advanced cancers. The protocol was immunoSEQ multiplex PCR, while the TCRdb copy is restricted to in-frame clones and leaves out a portion. This table has about 28,000 clones, approximately 91% appearing once. Specimen: CD4+ or CD8+ T cells sorted from blood, collected in a trial of the OX40 agonist ivuxolimab. These receptors were obtained from an adult with an advanced solid tumor such as melanoma, head and neck, liver or kidney cancer. The CDR3 runs from the conserved cysteine through the conserved F or W. The D gene is left open where the match is weak. Clone size is stated in some rows and not others, as once, few, many or a class when expanded.

v_gene,abundance,d_gene,j_gene,CDR3aa,CDR3nt
TRBV29-1,.,.,TRBJ2-5,CSVELRGSPDETQYF,TGCAGCGTTGAATTAAGGGGTTCTCCTGACGAGACTCAGTACTTC
TRBV7-9,.,TRBD1,TRBJ2-5,CASSLATGAAETQYF,TGTGCCAGCAGCTTAGCGACAGGGGCCGCGGAGACCCAGTACTTC
TRBV9,.,TRBD1,TRBJ2-7,CASSVGGQNYEQYF,TGTGCCAGCAGCGTAGGGGGACAGAATTACGAGCAGTACTTC
TRBV7-6,.,.,TRBJ2-5,CASSPTGGQGQETQYF,TGTGCCAGCAGCCCGACCGGGGGACAAGGCCAAGAGACCCAGTACTTC
TRBV6-5,.,.,TRBJ2-7,CASSYSGRAYEQYF,TGTGCCAGCAGTTACTCGGGCAGAGCCTACGAGCAGTACTTC
TRBV7-6,once,.,TRBJ1-3,CASTKYAGNTIYF,TGTGCCAGCACGAAATACGCGGGAAACACCATATATTTT
TRBV30,once,.,TRBJ1-1,CAWSVGAGNTEAFF,TGTGCCTGGAGTGTAGGAGCAGGGAACACTGAAGCTTTCTTT
TRBV6-1,.,.,TRBJ2-1,CASRDYNEQFF,TGTGCCAGCAGGGACTACAATGAGCAGTTCTTC
TRBV10-2,.,TRBD2,TRBJ2-1,CASSETGGSYEQFF,TGCGCCAGCAGTGAGACGGGCGGGAGCTATGAGCAGTTCTTC
TRBV19,.,TRBD1,TRBJ2-1,CASSPQDRGMSEQFF,TGTGCCAGTAGCCCCCAGGACAGGGGGATGAGTGAGCAGTTCTTC
TRBV5-5,.,.,TRBJ2-7,CASSLAVMNYEQYF,TGTGCCAGCAGCTTAGCGGTGATGAACTACGAGCAGTACTTC
TRBV11-2,.,.,TRBJ2-3,CASSLVLRGSTDTQYF,TGTGCCAGCAGCTTAGTTTTACGCGGGAGCACAGATACGCAGTATTTT
TRBV9,.,.,TRBJ2-3,CASSEEGSTDTQYF,TGTGCCAGCAGCGAGGAGGGTAGCACAGATACGCAGTATTTT
TRBV5-6,once,.,TRBJ2-1,CASSSNDEQFF,TGTGCCAGCAGCAGCAACGATGAGCAGTTCTTC
TRBV5-6,.,TRBD1,TRBJ2-7,CASSPISGQGPYEQYF,TGTGCCAGCAGCCCGATTTCTGGACAGGGGCCCTACGAGCAGTACTTC
TRBV29-1,.,.,TRBJ2-7,CSVVSGPHYEQYF,TGCAGCGTTGTGTCTGGGCCCCACTACGAGCAGTACTTC
TRBV28,.,.,TRBJ1-2,CASSRTVNYGYTF,TGTGCCAGCAGTCGAACAGTTAACTATGGCTACACCTTC
TRBV19,.,.,TRBJ1-5,CASSPQRNSNQPQHF,TGTGCCAGTAGTCCACAGAGAAATAGCAATCAGCCCCAGCATTTT
TRBV27,once,TRBD2,TRBJ2-1,CASSLGGSSYNEQFF,TGTGCCAGCAGTTTAGGCGGGAGTTCCTACAATGAGCAGTTCTTC
TRBV9,.,TRBD1,TRBJ1-2,CASSVDRGPNGYTF,TGTGCCAGCAGCGTAGACAGGGGGCCTAATGGCTACACCTTC
TRBV4-2,.,.,TRBJ2-3,CASSQVGTRRVGHTDTQYF,TGTGCCAGCAGCCAAGTCGGTACAAGAAGGGTAGGTCACACAGATACGCAGTATTTT
TRBV11-2,.,.,TRBJ2-7,CASSSPLAYEQYF,TGTGCCAGCAGCTCCCCGCTGGCCTACGAGCAGTACTTC
TRBV5-4,.,TRBD1,TRBJ1-2,CASSPNWPGQGNYGYTF,TGTGCCAGCAGCCCGAACTGGCCGGGACAGGGGAACTATGGCTACACCTTC
TRBV6-7,.,.,TRBJ1-5,CASSYSGQPNQPQHF,TGTGCCAGCAGTTACTCAGGGCAGCCCAATCAGCCCCAGCATTTT
TRBV5-4,once,.,TRBJ1-1,CASSLGQRNTEAFF,TGTGCCAGCAGCTTGGGACAGAGGAACACTGAAGCTTTCTTT
TRBV5-6,few,TRBD1,TRBJ2-3,CASSETGGEGDTQYF,TGTGCCAGCAGCGAAACAGGGGGCGAGGGCGATACGCAGTATTTT
TRBV30,.,.,TRBJ2-1,CAWSVGINEQFF,TGTGCCTGGAGTGTAGGCATCAATGAGCAGTTCTTC
TRBV29-1,once,.,TRBJ1-5,CSARAGGDSNQPQHF,TGCAGCGCCCGAGCAGGAGGCGATAGCAATCAGCCCCAGCATTTT
TRBV15,.,.,TRBJ1-4,CATSRDRTGSGEKLFF,TGTGCCACCAGCAGAGATAGGACGGGGTCGGGGGAAAAACTGTTTTTT
TRBV13,.,TRBD2,TRBJ2-7,CASSLGGTSGRSYEQYF,TGTGCCAGCAGCTTGGGAGGGACTAGCGGGAGGAGCTACGAGCAGTACTTC
TRBV4-1,once,.,TRBJ2-5,CASSQDLGRRGRETQYF,TGCGCCAGCAGCCAAGATTTGGGCCGGAGGGGCCGGGAGACCCAGTACTTC
TRBV9,.,TRBD1,TRBJ1-1,CASSFGQGNTEAFF,TGTGCCAGCAGCTTCGGACAGGGGAACACTGAAGCTTTCTTT
TRBV27,.,TRBD2,TRBJ2-7,CASRPAGGPIYEQYF,TGTGCCAGCCGCCCAGCGGGAGGGCCTATCTACGAGCAGTACTTC
TRBV28,.,.,TRBJ2-7,CASSPTFGSSYEQYF,TGTGCCAGCAGTCCCACCTTCGGGAGCTCCTACGAGCAGTACTTC
TRBV30,.,.,TRBJ2-1,CAWSVGAGVHEQFF,TGTGCCTGGAGTGTGGGGGCGGGAGTTCATGAGCAGTTCTTC
TRBV27,.,TRBD2,TRBJ2-1,CASSKPGLGNYEQFF,TGTGCCAGCAGTAAGCCGGGACTAGGGAACTATGAGCAGTTCTTC
TRBV7-2,.,TRBD2,TRBJ2-5,CASSLATLAGDILETQYF,TGTGCCAGCAGCTTAGCAACTCTAGCGGGGGACATACTGGAGACCCAGTACTTC
TRBV19,.,TRBD2,TRBJ2-5,CASSIWAGGPETQYF,TGTGCCAGTAGTATCTGGGCGGGAGGGCCCGAGACCCAGTACTTC
TRBV30,medium-sized,.,TRBJ2-2,CAWSRRDSDTGELFF,TGTGCCTGGTCAAGGCGAGACAGCGACACCGGGGAGCTGTTTTTT
TRBV15,.,TRBD2,TRBJ2-3,CATSETSGSTDTQYF,TGTGCCACCAGCGAGACTAGCGGGAGCACAGATACGCAGTATTTT
TRBV10-3,.,.,TRBJ2-3,CAISQDRYTDTQYF,TGTGCCATCAGCCAAGACAGATACACAGATACGCAGTATTTT
TRBV6-1,.,TRBD1,TRBJ2-7,CASSEGTGSYEQYF,TGTGCCAGCAGTGAGGGGACAGGGTCCTACGAGCAGTACTTC
TRBV6-4,.,TRBD1,TRBJ1-1,CASSENRGGNTEAFF,TGTGCCAGCAGTGAAAACAGGGGGGGGAACACTGAAGCTTTCTTT
TRBV27,.,.,TRBJ1-1,CASSLSQGGFNTEAFF,TGTGCCAGCAGTTTATCCCAAGGAGGGTTTAACACTGAAGCTTTCTTT
TRBV7-9,.,.,TRBJ2-7,CASSLANAYEQYF,TGTGCCAGCAGCCTCGCAAATGCCTACGAGCAGTACTTC
TRBV27,.,.,TRBJ2-7,CASGPTAPYEQYF,TGTGCCAGCGGCCCCACCGCCCCCTACGAGCAGTACTTC
TRBV10-3,few,TRBD2,TRBJ2-5,CAISESLAGLTPQYF,TGTGCCATCAGTGAGTCCCTAGCGGGCCTAACTCCCCAGTACTTC
TRBV10-2,.,.,TRBJ2-7,CASSIAAQAYEQYF,TGCGCCAGCAGCATAGCGGCCCAGGCTTACGAGCAGTACTTC
TRBV27,.,.,TRBJ2-7,CASRVYPTASEQYF,TGTGCCAGCAGGGTTTACCCTACGGCCTCCGAGCAGTACTTC
TRBV4-2,.,.,TRBJ2-7,CASRLEGDYEQYF,TGTGCCAGCAGATTGGAGGGGGACTACGAGCAGTACTTC
TRBV19,.,.,TRBJ2-1,CASSGTDRNEQFF,TGTGCCAGTTCTGGGACTGACCGCAATGAGCAGTTCTTC
TRBV7-9,.,.,TRBJ1-3,CASSLGASSGNTIYF,TGTGCCAGCAGCTTGGGTGCGAGCTCTGGAAACACCATATATTTT
TRBV28,.,TRBD2,TRBJ2-2,CATSRGTTNTGELFF,TGTGCCACCAGCCGCGGGACTACGAACACCGGGGAGCTGTTTTTT
TRBV13,few,.,TRBJ2-1,CASSLGGKPVYNEQFF,TGTGCCAGCAGCTTGGGCGGAAAACCCGTCTACAATGAGCAGTTCTTC
TRBV7-8,.,.,TRBJ2-7,CASIDAAYEQYF,TGTGCCAGCATCGACGCAGCCTACGAGCAGTACTTC